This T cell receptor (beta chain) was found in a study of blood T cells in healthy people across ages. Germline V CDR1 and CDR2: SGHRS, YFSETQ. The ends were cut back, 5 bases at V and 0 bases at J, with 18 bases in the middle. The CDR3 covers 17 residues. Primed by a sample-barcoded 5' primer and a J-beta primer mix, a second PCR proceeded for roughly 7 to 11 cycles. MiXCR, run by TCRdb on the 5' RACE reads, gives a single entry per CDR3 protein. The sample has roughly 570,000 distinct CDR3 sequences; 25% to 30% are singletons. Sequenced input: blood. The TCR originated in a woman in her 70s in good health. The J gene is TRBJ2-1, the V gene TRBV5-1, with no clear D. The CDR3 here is CASSPGARLSSYNEQFF. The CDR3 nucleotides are TGCGCCAGCAGTCCCGGAGCCCGACTGAGCTCCTACAATGAGCAGTTCTTC.